The clone carrying this T cell receptor (beta chain) showed up many times. There are 13 residues in the CDR3. Germline lookup yields CDR1 MNHEY and CDR2 SVGAGI. Losses at the gene ends were 2 bases for V and 6 bases for J; bases not matched to a gene: 0. This sample was included in a study of read filtering for tumor transcriptome and immune sequencing. The library was built from 400 to 500 ng RNA with molecular barcoded adaptors for alpha/delta and beta/gamma chains. TCRdb re-analysed the reads in MiXCR, keeping a single row per CDR3 protein. This table holds tens of thousands of distinct CDR3 sequences, roughly 19% found once.

The clonotype comes from a donor at least 40 years old with multiple myeloma. V is TRBV6-5 and J is TRBJ2-2; 7 nucleotides align to TRBD2. Sequencing used a population of CD138-negative cells sorted from bone marrow. CDR3 sequence reads: CASSYRGAGELFF. CDR3 coding DNA: TGTGCCAGCAGTTACCGGGGGGCCGGGGAGCTGTTTTTT.